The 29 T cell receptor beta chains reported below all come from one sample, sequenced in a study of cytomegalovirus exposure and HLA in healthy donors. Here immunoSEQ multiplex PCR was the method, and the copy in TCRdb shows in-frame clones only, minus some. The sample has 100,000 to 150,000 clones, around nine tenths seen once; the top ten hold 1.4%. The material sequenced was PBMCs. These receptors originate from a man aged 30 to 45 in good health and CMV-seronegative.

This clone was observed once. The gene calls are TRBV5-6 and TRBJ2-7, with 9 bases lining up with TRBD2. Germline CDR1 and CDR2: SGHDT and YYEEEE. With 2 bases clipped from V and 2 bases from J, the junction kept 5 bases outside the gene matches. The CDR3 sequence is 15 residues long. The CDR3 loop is CASSLLLAGTYEQYF. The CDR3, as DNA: TGTGCCAGCAGCTTATTGCTAGCGGGAACCTACGAGCAGTACTTC.

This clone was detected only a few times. CDR3 DNA: TGTGCCAGCAGTGAAATCAGCGGGACAGGGTCCTACGAGCAGTACTTC. It is translated as CASSEISGTGSYEQYF. The rearrangement links TRBV6-1 to TRBJ2-7, with TRBD1 identical over 9 bases. The CDR3 extends over 16 amino acids. Losses at the gene ends were 2 bases for V and 1 base for J; bases not matched to a gene: 6. In germline, CDR1 is MNHNS, CDR2 SASEGT.

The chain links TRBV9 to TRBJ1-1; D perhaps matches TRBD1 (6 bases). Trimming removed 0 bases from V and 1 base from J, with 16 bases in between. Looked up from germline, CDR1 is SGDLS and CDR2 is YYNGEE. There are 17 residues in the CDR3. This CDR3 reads CASSVEKGQGSNTEAFF. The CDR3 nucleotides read TGTGCCAGCAGCGTAGAGAAAGGGCAGGGGTCGAACACTGAAGCTTTCTTT.

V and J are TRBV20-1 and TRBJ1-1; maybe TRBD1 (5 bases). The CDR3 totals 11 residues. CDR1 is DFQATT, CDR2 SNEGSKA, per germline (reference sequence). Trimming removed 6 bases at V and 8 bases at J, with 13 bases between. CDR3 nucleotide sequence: TGCAGTGCAGAGGGGAGGGAGGAAGCTTTCTTT. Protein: CSAEGREEAFF.

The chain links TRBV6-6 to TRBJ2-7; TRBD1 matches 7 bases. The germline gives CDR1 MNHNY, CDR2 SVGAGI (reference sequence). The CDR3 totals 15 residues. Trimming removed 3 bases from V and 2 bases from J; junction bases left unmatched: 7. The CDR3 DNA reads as TGTGCCAGCAGTTATTCAACGGGACAGACCTACGAGCAGTACTTC. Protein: CASSYSTGQTYEQYF.

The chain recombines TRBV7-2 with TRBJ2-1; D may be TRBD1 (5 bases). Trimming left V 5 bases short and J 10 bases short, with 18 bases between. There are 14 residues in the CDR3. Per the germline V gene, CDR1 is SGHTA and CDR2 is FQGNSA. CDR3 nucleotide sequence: TGTGCCAGCAGCCCACAGGTGACCCGTCTCGAGCAGTTCTTC. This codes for CASSPQVTRLEQFF. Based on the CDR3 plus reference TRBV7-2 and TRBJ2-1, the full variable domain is GAGVSQSPSNKVTEKGKDVELRCDPISGHTALYWYRQSLGQGLEFLIYFQGNSAPDKSGLPSDRFSAERTGGSVSTLTIQRTQQEDSAVYLCASSPQVTRLEQFFGPGTRLTVL.

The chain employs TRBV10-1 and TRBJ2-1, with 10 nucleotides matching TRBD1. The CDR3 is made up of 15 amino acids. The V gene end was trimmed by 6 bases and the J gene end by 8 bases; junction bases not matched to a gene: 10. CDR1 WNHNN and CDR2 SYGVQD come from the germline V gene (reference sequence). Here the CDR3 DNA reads TGCGCCAGCAGAAGTCGCGGGACAGGGGATCATGAGCAGTTCTTC. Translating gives CASRSRGTGDHEQFF.

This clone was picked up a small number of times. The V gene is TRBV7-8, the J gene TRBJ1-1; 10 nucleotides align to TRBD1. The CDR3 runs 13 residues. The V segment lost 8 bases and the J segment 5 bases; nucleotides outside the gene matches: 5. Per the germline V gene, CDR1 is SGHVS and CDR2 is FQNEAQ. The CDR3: CASQGQGPTEAFF. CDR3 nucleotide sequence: TGTGCCAGCCAGGGACAGGGGCCTACTGAAGCTTTCTTT.

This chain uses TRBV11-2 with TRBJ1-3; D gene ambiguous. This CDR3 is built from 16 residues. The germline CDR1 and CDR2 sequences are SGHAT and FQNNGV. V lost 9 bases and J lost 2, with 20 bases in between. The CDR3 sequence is CASNPFGPSPGNTIYF. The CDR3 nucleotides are TGTGCCAGTAATCCTTTTGGTCCGAGCCCTGGAAACACCATATATTTT.

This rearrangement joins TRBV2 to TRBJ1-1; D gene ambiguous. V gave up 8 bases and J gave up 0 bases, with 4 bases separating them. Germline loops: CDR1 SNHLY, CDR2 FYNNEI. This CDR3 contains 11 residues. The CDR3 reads CASEMNTEAFF. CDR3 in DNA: TGTGCCAGCGAGATGAACACTGAAGCTTTCTTT.

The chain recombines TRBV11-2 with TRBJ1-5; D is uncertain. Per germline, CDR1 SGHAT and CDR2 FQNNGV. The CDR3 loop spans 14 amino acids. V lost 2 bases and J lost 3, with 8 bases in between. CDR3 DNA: TGTGCCAGCAGCTTAACAGCATTCAATCAGCCCCAGCATTTT. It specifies CASSLTAFNQPQHF.

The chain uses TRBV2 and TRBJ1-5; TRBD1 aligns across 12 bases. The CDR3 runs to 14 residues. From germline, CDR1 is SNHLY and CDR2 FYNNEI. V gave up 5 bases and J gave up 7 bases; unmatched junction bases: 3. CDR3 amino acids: CASSPGQGAQPQHF. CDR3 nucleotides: TGTGCCAGCAGTCCGGGACAGGGGGCGCAGCCCCAGCATTTT.

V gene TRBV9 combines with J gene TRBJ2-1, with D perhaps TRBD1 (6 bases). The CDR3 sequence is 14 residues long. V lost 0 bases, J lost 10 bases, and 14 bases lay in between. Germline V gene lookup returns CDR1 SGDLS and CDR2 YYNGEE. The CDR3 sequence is CASSVDQGWREQFF. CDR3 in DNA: TGTGCCAGCAGCGTAGATCAGGGGTGGCGGGAGCAGTTCTTC. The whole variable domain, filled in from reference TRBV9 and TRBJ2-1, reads DSGVTQTPKHLITATGQRVTLRCSPRSGDLSVYWYQQSLDQGLQFLIQYYNGEERAKGNILERFSAQQFPDLHSELNLSSLELGDSALYFCASSVDQGWREQFFGPGTRLTVL.

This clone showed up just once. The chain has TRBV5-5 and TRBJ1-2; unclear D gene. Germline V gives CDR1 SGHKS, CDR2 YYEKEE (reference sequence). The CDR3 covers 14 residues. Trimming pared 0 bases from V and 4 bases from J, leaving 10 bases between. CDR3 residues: CASSLGDILYGYTF. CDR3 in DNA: TGTGCCAGCAGCTTGGGAGACATCCTCTATGGCTACACCTTC.

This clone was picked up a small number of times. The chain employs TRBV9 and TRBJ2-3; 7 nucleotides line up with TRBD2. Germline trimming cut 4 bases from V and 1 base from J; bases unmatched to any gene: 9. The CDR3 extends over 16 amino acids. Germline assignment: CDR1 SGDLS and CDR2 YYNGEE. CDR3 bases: TGTGCCAGCAGCCGAAATGGGGGAGGGGGCACAGATACGCAGTATTTT. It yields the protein CASSRNGGGGTDTQYF. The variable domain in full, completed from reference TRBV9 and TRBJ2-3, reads DSGVTQTPKHLITATGQRVTLRCSPRSGDLSVYWYQQSLDQGLQFLIQYYNGEERAKGNILERFSAQQFPDLHSELNLSSLELGDSALYFCASSRNGGGGTDTQYFGPGTRLTVL.

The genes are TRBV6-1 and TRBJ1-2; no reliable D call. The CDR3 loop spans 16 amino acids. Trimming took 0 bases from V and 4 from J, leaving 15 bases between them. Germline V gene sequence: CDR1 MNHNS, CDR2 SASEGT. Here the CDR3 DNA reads TGTGCCAGCAGTGAAGCTCGCGGAGGGCTCCCCTATGGCTACACCTTC. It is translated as CASSEARGGLPYGYTF.

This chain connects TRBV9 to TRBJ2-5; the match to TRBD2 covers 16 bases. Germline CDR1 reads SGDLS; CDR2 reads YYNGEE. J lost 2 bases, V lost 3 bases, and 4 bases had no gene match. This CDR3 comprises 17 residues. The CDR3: CASSEGLAGGIQETQYF. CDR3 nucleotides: TGTGCCAGCAGCGAGGGACTAGCGGGAGGGATACAAGAGACCCAGTACTTC.

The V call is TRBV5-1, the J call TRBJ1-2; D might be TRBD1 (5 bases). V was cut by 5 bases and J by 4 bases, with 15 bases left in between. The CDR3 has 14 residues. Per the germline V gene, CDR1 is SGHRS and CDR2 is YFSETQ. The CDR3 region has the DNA TGCGCCAGCAGGTCCCTCAGGGCTCGCTATGGCTACACCTTC. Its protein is CASRSLRARYGYTF.

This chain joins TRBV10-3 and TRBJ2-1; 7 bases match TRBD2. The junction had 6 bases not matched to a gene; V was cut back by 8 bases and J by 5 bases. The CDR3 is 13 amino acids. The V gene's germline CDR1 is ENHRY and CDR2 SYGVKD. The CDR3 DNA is TGTGCCATCGGTGCTAGCGGTCACAATGAGCAGTTCTTC. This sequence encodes CAIGASGHNEQFF.

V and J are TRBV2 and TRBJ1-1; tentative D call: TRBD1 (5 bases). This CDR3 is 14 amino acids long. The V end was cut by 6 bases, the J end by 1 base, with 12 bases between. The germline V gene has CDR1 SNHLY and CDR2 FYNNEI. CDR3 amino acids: CASRRDRQNTEAFF. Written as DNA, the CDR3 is TGTGCCAGCAGGAGAGACAGACAGAACACTGAAGCTTTCTTT.

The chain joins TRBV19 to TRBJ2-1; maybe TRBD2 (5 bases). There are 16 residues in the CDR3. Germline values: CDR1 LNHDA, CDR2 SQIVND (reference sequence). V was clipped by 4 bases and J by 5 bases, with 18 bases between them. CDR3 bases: TGTGCCAGTAGTACCTTAGCGCCCCCCGCCCACAATGAGCAGTTCTTC. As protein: CASSTLAPPAHNEQFF.

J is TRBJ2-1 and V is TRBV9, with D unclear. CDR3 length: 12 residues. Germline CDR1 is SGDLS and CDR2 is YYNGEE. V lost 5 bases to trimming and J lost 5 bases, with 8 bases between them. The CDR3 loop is CASRTPNNEQFF. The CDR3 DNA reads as TGTGCCAGCAGGACTCCCAACAATGAGCAGTTCTTC.

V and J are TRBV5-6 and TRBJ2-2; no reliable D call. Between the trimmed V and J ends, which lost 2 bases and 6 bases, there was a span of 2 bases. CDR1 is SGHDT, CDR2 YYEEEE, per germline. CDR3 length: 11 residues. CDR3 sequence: CASSFAGELFF. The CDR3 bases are TGTGCCAGCAGCTTCGCCGGGGAGCTGTTTTTT.

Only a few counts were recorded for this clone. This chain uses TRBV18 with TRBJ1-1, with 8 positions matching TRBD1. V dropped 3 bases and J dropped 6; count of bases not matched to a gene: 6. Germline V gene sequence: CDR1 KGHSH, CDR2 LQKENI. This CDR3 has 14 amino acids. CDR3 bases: TGTGCCAGCTCACCTCAGGGGGCACGAGCTGAAGCTTTCTTT. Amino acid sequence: CASSPQGARAEAFF.

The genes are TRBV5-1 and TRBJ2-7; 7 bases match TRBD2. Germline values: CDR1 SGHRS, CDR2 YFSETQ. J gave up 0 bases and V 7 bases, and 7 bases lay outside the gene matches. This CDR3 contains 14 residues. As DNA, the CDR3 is TGCGCCAGCTCGACGGGAGGTAACTCCTACGAGCAGTACTTC. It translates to CASSTGGNSYEQYF.

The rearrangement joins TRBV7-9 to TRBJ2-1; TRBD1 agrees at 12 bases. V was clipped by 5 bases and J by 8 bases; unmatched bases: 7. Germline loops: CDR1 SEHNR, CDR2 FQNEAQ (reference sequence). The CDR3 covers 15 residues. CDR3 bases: TGTGCCAGCAGCACACCGGGACAGGGGGCCGATGAGCAGTTCTTC. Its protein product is CASSTPGQGADEQFF.

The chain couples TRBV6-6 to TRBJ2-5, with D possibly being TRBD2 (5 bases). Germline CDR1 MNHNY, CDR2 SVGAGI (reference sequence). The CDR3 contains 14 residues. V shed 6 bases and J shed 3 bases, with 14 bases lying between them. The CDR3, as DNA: TGTGCCAGCAGCGCCCGGACTGGAGAAGAGACCCAGTACTTC. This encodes CASSARTGEETQYF.

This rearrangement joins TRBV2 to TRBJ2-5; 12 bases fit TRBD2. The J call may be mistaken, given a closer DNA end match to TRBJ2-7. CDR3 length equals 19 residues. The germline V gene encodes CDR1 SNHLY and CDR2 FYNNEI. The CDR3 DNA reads TGTGCCAGCAGGGACACCGGGACAGTGACTAGCGGGAGTTATTACGAGCAGTACTTC. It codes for CASRDTGTVTSGSYYEQYF.

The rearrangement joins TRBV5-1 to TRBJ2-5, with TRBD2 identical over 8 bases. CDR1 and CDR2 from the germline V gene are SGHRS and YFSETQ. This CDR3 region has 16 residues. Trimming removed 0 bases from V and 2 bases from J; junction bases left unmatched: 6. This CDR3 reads CASSLAVTSGQETQYF. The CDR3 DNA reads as TGCGCCAGCAGCTTGGCCGTAACTAGCGGACAAGAGACCCAGTACTTC.